These 29 T cell receptor beta chains were all obtained from the same sample, sequenced in a study of blood T cell repertoires in COVID-19. Profiled with immunoSEQ multiplex PCR; TCRdb holds only in-frame clones, not every one. The top ten hold approximately 6.9% of the sample, which has 190,000 or so clones, around four fifths seen once. The sequenced material came from peripheral blood. These receptors originate from a human donor with acute or convalescent COVID-19. The donor label of this sample is uncertain.

Only one count was recorded for this clone. This sequence joins TRBV30 and TRBJ1-5, with a weak D call TRBD1 (5 bases). The CDR3 sequence is 14 residues long. Trimming cost V 0 bases and J 6 bases, with 12 bases left between them. Germline V gene lookup returns CDR1 GTSNPN and CDR2 SVGIG (reference sequence). CDR3: CAWSVPGLSQPQHF. CDR3 nucleotides: TGTGCCTGGAGTGTACCAGGGTTAAGTCAGCCCCAGCATTTT.

The chain has TRBV11-2 and TRBJ2-5, with 8 positions matching TRBD2. Germline assignment: CDR1 SGHAT and CDR2 FQNNGV. The V and J ends lost 1 base and 5 bases, in that order; junction bases with no gene match: 12. CDR3 length: 17 amino acids. The DNA for the CDR3 is TGTGCCAGCAGCTTAGTGATTAGCGGGATCGGGGGGGAGACCCAGTACTTC. This encodes CASSLVISGIGGETQYF.

This chain uses TRBV3-1 (or the pseudogene TRBV3-2) with TRBJ1-3; TRBD1 matches 7 bases. The CDR3 sequence is 15 residues long. The germline CDR1 and CDR2 sequences are LGHDT and YNNKEL (reference sequence). V lost 4 bases and J lost 0; bases outside the gene matches: 3. This chain's CDR3 is CASSPGQSSGNTIYF. The CDR3 DNA sequence: TGTGCCAGCAGCCCGGGACAGTCCTCTGGAAACACCATATATTTT.

The chain uses TRBV10-3 and TRBJ1-2; D perhaps matches TRBD1 (6 bases). The germline gives CDR1 ENHRY, CDR2 SYGVKD. The CDR3 runs to 14 residues. V was shortened by 5 bases and J by 1 base, with 11 bases between the two germline ends. CDR3 in DNA: TGTGCCATCAGTACAGGGAACTATAACTATGGCTACACCTTC. Residues: CAISTGNYNYGYTF.

This clone was recorded a few times. The chain carries TRBV6-6 and TRBJ2-7; 9 bases line up with TRBD1. Trimming cost V 5 bases and J 0 bases; bases outside gene matches: 11. The germline V gene has CDR1 MNHNY and CDR2 SVGAGI (reference sequence). The CDR3 is made up of 17 amino acids. CDR3 sequence: CASSPPGQGLSSYEQYF. DNA for the CDR3: TGTGCCAGCAGTCCGCCGGGACAGGGATTAAGCTCCTACGAGCAGTACTTC.

This rearrangement joins TRBV5-8 to TRBJ1-4, with D perhaps matching TRBD1 (6 bases). CDR3 size: 15 residues. Germline values: CDR1 SGHTS, CDR2 YDEGEE. Trimming took 6 bases from V and 5 from J, leaving 17 bases between them. CDR3 protein: CASIPRGGFNEKLFF. The CDR3 nucleotides read TGTGCCAGCATCCCAAGGGGGGGGTTCAATGAAAAACTGTTTTTT.

This clone has a handful of counts. V and J are TRBV6-5 and TRBJ2-1, with a tentative D call TRBD1 (7 bases). V lost 7 bases, J lost 4 bases, and 17 bases lay in between. The CDR3 contains 15 residues. Looked up from germline, CDR1 is MNHEY and CDR2 is SVGAGI. In nucleotides, the CDR3 is TGTGCCAGCACTTCAAGGTCAGGGGGGTACAATGAGCAGTTCTTC. It translates to CASTSRSGGYNEQFF.

The chain joins TRBV7-2 to TRBJ1-4, with TRBD1 matching over 7 bases. This CDR3 has 15 residues. The trim removed 1 base at V and 3 bases at J, leaving 2 bases unmatched. CDR1 and CDR2 (germline): SGHTA, FQGNSA. The DNA for the CDR3 is TGTGCCAGCAGCTTAGTAGGGGGCTCTAATGAAAAACTGTTTTTT. Its protein is CASSLVGGSNEKLFF. The entire variable domain, with the rest obtained from reference TRBV7-2 and TRBJ1-4, is as follows: GAGVSQSPSNKVTEKGKDVELRCDPISGHTALYWYRQSLGQGLEFLIYFQGNSAPDKSGLPSDRFSAERTGGSVSTLTIQRTQQEDSAVYLCASSLVGGSNEKLFFGSGTQLSVL.

V usage is TRBV29-1 and J usage is TRBJ2-7; maybe TRBD2 (5 bases). Germline V CDR1 and CDR2: SQVTM, ANQGSEA. Trimming cost V 2 bases and J 3 bases, with 20 bases left between them. This CDR3 is 16 amino acids long. The CDR3 nucleotides are TGCAGCGTTGAACGCCGGGAAGGACTGGCGCTCTACGAGCAGTACTTC. Its protein product is CSVERREGLALYEQYF.

V usage is TRBV27 and J usage is TRBJ1-4; 12 positions match TRBD1. Germline lookup yields CDR1 MNHEY and CDR2 SMNVEV (reference sequence). With V trimmed by 0 bases and J by 10 bases, 3 bases remained unmatched. The CDR3 extends over 15 amino acids. The CDR3: CASSLSGTGGGKLFF. In DNA form, the CDR3 reads TGTGCCAGCAGTTTATCGGGGACAGGGGGCGGAAAACTGTTTTTT.

The V and J genes are TRBV27 and TRBJ2-7; 8 bases are a match to TRBD1. Germline V gene lookup returns CDR1 MNHEY and CDR2 SMNVEV (reference sequence). After removal of 2 bases from V and 4 bases from J, the junction contained 7 bases not matched to a gene. This CDR3 is built from 15 residues. The CDR3 sequence: CASSLIHQGAYEQYF. The CDR3 DNA follows: TGTGCCAGCAGTTTAATTCACCAGGGGGCATACGAGCAGTACTTC.

This sequence joins TRBV12-5 and TRBJ1-4; 9 positions agree with TRBD1. Germline CDR1 reads LGHNT; CDR2 reads FRNRAP. This CDR3 spans 17 amino acids. The trim removed 4 bases at V and 8 bases at J, leaving 14 bases unmatched. DNA of the CDR3: TGTGCTAGTGGTTCCTCTCGGACAGGGGTTGGGAAAGAAAAACTGTTTTTT. Protein product: CASGSSRTGVGKEKLFF.

The chain couples TRBV28 to TRBJ1-1, with unresolved D. The CDR3 is made up of 16 amino acids. Germline CDR1 MDHEN, CDR2 SYDVKM. Trimming stripped 5 bases from V and 0 bases from J, with 16 bases between. DNA of the CDR3: TGTGCCAGCAGTCTCGACTCGGAACCTTTGAACACTGAAGCTTTCTTT. It yields the protein CASSLDSEPLNTEAFF. Full variable domain (outside the CDR3, taken from reference TRBV28 and TRBJ1-1): DVKVTQSSRYLVKRTGEKVFLECVQDMDHENMFWYRQDPGLGLRLIYFSYDVKMKEKGDIPEGYSVSREKKERFSLILESASTNQTSMYLCASSLDSEPLNTEAFFGQGTRLTVV.

The J gene is TRBJ2-5, the V gene TRBV7-8; the match to TRBD2 covers 9 bases. Unmatched junction bases numbered 11, after V lost 11 bases and J lost 1 base. This CDR3 comprises 15 residues. Looked up from germline, CDR1 is SGHVS and CDR2 is FQNEAQ. The CDR3 protein is CAGGASGRIQETQYF. The CDR3 DNA sequence: TGTGCCGGGGGGGCCAGCGGGAGGATCCAAGAGACCCAGTACTTC.

This chain links TRBV7-3 with TRBJ2-2; 7 nucleotides align to TRBD2. Germline CDR1 SGHTA, CDR2 FQGTGA. Losses at the gene ends were 5 bases for V and 0 bases for J; bases not matched to a gene: 6. The CDR3 runs 16 residues. CDR3 in DNA: TGTGCCAGCAGCCCCTATGGGGGGGCGAACACCGGGGAGCTGTTTTTT. Amino acid sequence: CASSPYGGANTGELFF. The complete variable domain, with remaining parts taken from reference TRBV7-3 and TRBJ2-2, reads GAGVSQTPSNKVTEKGKYVELRCDPISGHTALYWYRQSLGQGPEFLIYFQGTGAADDSGLPNDRFFAVRPEGSVSTLKIQRTERGDSAVYLCASSPYGGANTGELFFGEGSRLTVL.

This chain connects TRBV11-2 to TRBJ2-2; 8 bases match TRBD1. CDR1 is SGHAT, CDR2 FQNNGV, per germline. With 4 bases clipped from V and 0 bases from J, the junction kept 1 base outside the gene matches. The length of the CDR3 is 15 residues. CDR3 amino acids: CASSSDRANTGELFF. The CDR3 DNA reads TGTGCCAGCAGCTCGGACAGGGCGAACACCGGGGAGCTGTTTTTT. Variable domain in full (rest from reference TRBV11-2 and TRBJ2-2): EAGVAQSPRYKIIEKRQSVAFWCNPISGHATLYWYQQILGQGPKLLIQFQNNGVVDDSQLPKDRFSAERLKGVDSTLKIQPAKLEDSAVYLCASSSDRANTGELFFGEGSRLTVL.

This chain connects TRBV7-8 to TRBJ2-7; D ambiguous. V gave up 2 bases and J gave up 6 bases, with 11 bases separating them. Germline V gene sequence: CDR1 SGHVS, CDR2 FQNEAQ. The CDR3 totals 13 residues. As DNA, the CDR3 is TGTGCCAGCAGCTTACGTCAGTCTGGCGAGCAGTACTTC. Residues: CASSLRQSGEQYF.

The V gene is TRBV9, the J gene TRBJ2-3; 10 positions match TRBD2. The CDR3 length is 15 residues. CDR1 and CDR2 (germline): SGDLS, YYNGEE. The J segment lost 10 bases and the V segment lost 2 bases, leaving 10 bases of the junction unmatched. CDR3 nucleotides: TGTGCCAGCAGCGTTCGGCTAGCGGGAGCCGTAGCGCAGTATTTT. It translates to CASSVRLAGAVAQYF.

This chain connects TRBV6-5 to TRBJ2-1; the D is unclear. V dropped 4 bases and J dropped 4 bases, with 5 bases sitting between them. This CDR3 has 12 residues. Germline CDR1 MNHEY, CDR2 SVGAGI. The CDR3 region is CASSFGYNEQFF. DNA for the CDR3: TGTGCCAGCAGTTTCGGGTACAATGAGCAGTTCTTC.

The chain joins TRBV7-2 to TRBJ2-2, with 7 bases matching TRBD2. This CDR3 has 15 amino acids. The trim removed 5 bases at V and 4 bases at J, leaving 7 bases unmatched. Germline loops: CDR1 SGHTA, CDR2 FQGNSA. The CDR3 coding sequence is TGTGCCAGCAGCCTACGAGGGAGGGTCACCGGGGAGCTGTTTTTT. This sequence encodes CASSLRGRVTGELFF. Drawing the rest from reference TRBV7-2 and TRBJ2-2, the complete variable domain is GAGVSQSPSNKVTEKGKDVELRCDPISGHTALYWYRQSLGQGLEFLIYFQGNSAPDKSGLPSDRFSAERTGGSVSTLTIQRTQQEDSAVYLCASSLRGRVTGELFFGEGSRLTVL.

This clone turned up a few times. The chain has TRBV18 and TRBJ1-1; D gene uncertain. V lost 2 bases and J 2 bases, leaving 12 bases between the germline ends. The CDR3 loop spans 15 amino acids. CDR1 is KGHSH, CDR2 LQKENI, per germline. Here the CDR3 reads CASSPITGVNTEAFF. The CDR3, as DNA: TGTGCCAGCTCACCAATCACGGGTGTTAACACTGAAGCTTTCTTT.

This chain joins TRBV19 and TRBJ2-5; TRBD2 might be the D (6 bases). CDR1 LNHDA and CDR2 SQIVND come from the germline V gene (reference sequence). V was shortened by 4 bases and J by 1 base, with 13 bases between the two germline ends. The CDR3 sequence is 15 residues long. DNA for the CDR3: TGTGCCAGTAGTAGGGGCGGGGTTGGCCAAGAGACCCAGTACTTC. Protein sequence: CASSRGGVGQETQYF.

This chain connects TRBV18 to TRBJ2-3; D remains ambiguous. This CDR3 has 14 amino acids. Germline CDR1 KGHSH, CDR2 LQKENI. V lost 0 bases, J lost 6 bases, and 10 bases lay in between. The CDR3 is CASSPPTPGDTQYF. CDR3 coding DNA: TGTGCCAGCTCACCACCGACTCCTGGGGATACGCAGTATTTT.

This clone was seen just once. The CDR3 bases are TGTGCCAGCAGCCAAAACCTCCCAGGGGATCAGCCCCAGCATTTT. Its protein product is CASSQNLPGDQPQHF. J is TRBJ1-5 and V is TRBV3-1 (or the pseudogene TRBV3-2), with TRBD1 as a possible D gene (6 bases). The CDR3 is 15 residues long. Deletions cut 2 bases from V and 5 bases from J, with 13 bases between. CDR1 is LGHDT and CDR2 is YNNKEL in the germline V gene (reference sequence).

The chain joins TRBV30 to TRBJ2-3, with D hard to call. V was clipped by 5 bases and J by 5 bases, with 8 bases between them. The germline gives CDR1 GTSNPN, CDR2 SVGIG (reference sequence). This CDR3 region has 11 residues. CDR3 sequence reads: CAWGNRDTQYF. The CDR3 nucleotides read TGTGCCTGGGGTAATCGAGATACGCAGTATTTT.

This clone was detected once. This chain connects TRBV2 to TRBJ1-5; 7 nucleotides match TRBD1. V shed 2 bases and J 5 bases; nucleotides not matched to a gene: 3. CDR1 SNHLY and CDR2 FYNNEI come from the germline V gene. This CDR3 comprises 14 residues. DNA of the CDR3: TGTGCCAGCAGTGAATGGCAGGGGGATCAGCCCCAGCATTTT. This encodes CASSEWQGDQPQHF.

The V and J genes are TRBV19 and TRBJ2-5; 8 positions match TRBD1. This CDR3 region has 15 residues. CDR1 is LNHDA, CDR2 SQIVND, per germline (reference sequence). After removal of 3 bases from V and 1 base from J, the junction contained 4 bases not matched to a gene. CDR3 sequence reads: CASSMRRGLQETQYF. The CDR3 region has the DNA TGTGCCAGTAGTATGCGCAGGGGGCTCCAAGAGACCCAGTACTTC.

The genes are TRBV5-1 and TRBJ2-5, with unresolved D. Germline V gene lookup returns CDR1 SGHRS and CDR2 YFSETQ. This CDR3 has 14 amino acids. Trimming took 0 bases from V and 1 from J, leaving 7 bases between them. As DNA, the CDR3 is TGCGCCAGCAGCTTGGTCAGGCCCCAAGAGACCCAGTACTTC. The encoded protein is CASSLVRPQETQYF. The variable domain in full, with the rest retrieved from reference TRBV5-1 and TRBJ2-5, is KAGVTQTPRYLIKTRGQQVTLSCSPISGHRSVSWYQQTPGQGLQFLFEYFSETQRNKGNFPGRFSGRQFSNSRSEMNVSTLELGDSALYLCASSLVRPQETQYFGPGTRLLVL.

This clone turned up a few times. The rearrangement joins TRBV18 to TRBJ1-3; TRBD1 might be the D (5 bases). Trimming stripped 1 base from V and 3 bases from J, with 16 bases between. The CDR3 length is 17 residues. Germline CDR1 and CDR2: KGHSH and LQKENI. The DNA of the CDR3 is TGTGCCAGCTCACCACTCCCCGCGGGGGGTTTTGGAAACACCATATATTTT. Its protein is CASSPLPAGGFGNTIYF.